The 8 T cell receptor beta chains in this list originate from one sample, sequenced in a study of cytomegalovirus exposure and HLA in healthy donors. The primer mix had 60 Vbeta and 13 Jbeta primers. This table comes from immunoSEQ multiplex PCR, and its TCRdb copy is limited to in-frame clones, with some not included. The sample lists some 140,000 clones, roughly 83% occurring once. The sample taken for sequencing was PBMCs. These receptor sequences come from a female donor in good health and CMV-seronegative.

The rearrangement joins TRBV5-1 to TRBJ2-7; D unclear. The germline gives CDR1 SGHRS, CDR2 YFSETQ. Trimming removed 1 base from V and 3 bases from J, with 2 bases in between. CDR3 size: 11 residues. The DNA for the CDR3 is TGCGCCAGCAGCTTGTACTACGAGCAGTACTTC. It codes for CASSLYYEQYF.

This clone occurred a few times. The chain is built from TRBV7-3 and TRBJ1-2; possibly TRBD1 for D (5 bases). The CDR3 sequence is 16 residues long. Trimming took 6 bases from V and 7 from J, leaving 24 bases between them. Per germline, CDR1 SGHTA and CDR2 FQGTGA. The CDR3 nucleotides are TGTGCCAGCAGTCCACAACCGGGCAGGGAATACTTTGGCTACACCTTC. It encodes CASSPQPGREYFGYTF.

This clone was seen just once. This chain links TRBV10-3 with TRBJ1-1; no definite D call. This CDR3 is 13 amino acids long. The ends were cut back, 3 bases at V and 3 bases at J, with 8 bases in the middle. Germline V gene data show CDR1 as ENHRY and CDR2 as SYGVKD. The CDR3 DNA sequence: TGTGCCATCAGTGATTCCGGGGACACTGAAGCTTTCTTT. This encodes CAISDSGDTEAFF.

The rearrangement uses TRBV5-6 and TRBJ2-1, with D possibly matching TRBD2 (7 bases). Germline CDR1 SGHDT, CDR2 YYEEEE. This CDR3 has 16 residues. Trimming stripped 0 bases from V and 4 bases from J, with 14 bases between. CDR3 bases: TGTGCCAGCAGCTTGGATGCGGGGGCGCGGTACAATGAGCAGTTCTTC. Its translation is CASSLDAGARYNEQFF. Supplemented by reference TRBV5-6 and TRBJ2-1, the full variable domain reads DAGVTQSPTHLIKTRGQQVTLRCSPKSGHDTVSWYQQALGQGPQFIFQYYEEEERQRGNFPDRFSGHQFPNYSSELNVNALLLGDSALYLCASSLDAGARYNEQFFGPGTRLTVL.

CDR3 nucleotides: TGTGCCAGCAGTTTAAGGGTACAGGGCTACGAGCAGTACTTC. Translated: CASSLRVQGYEQYF. J is TRBJ2-7 and V is TRBV27; the D gene is possibly TRBD1 (6 bases). The CDR3 has 14 residues. CDR1 MNHEY and CDR2 SMNVEV come from the germline V gene (reference sequence). Trimming removed 2 bases from V and 3 bases from J, with 11 bases in between.

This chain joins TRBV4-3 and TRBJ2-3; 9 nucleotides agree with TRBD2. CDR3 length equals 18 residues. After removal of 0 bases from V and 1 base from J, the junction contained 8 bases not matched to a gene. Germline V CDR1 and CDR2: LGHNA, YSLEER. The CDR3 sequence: CASSQETESSGGTDTQYF. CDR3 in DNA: TGCGCCAGCAGCCAAGAAACCGAGTCTAGCGGGGGCACAGATACGCAGTATTTT.

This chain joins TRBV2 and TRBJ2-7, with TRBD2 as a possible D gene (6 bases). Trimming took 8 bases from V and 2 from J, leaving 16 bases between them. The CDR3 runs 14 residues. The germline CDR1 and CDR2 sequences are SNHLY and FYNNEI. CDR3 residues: CASCRGGEPYEQYF. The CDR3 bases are TGTGCCAGCTGTCGTGGCGGGGAACCCTACGAGCAGTACTTC. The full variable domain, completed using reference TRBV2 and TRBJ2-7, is EPEVTQTPSHQVTQMGQEVILRCVPISNHLYFYWYRQILGQKVEFLVSFYNNEISEKSEIFDDQFSVERPDGSNFTLKIRSTKLEDSAMYFCASCRGGEPYEQYFGPGTRLTVT.

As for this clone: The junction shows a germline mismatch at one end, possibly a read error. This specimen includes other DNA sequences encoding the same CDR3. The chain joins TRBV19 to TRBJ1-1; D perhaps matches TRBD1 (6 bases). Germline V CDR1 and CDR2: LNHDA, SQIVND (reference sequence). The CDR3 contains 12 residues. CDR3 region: CASIKGGTEAFF. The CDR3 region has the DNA TGCGCCAGTATAAAAGGGGGCACTGAAGCTTTCTTT.